These T cell receptor beta chains were read from a single sample in a study of shared clonotypes between healthy human individuals. Generated by immunoSEQ multiplex PCR, the TCRdb table keeps only in-frame clones and is missing some. The sample has about a million clones; roughly 75% are singletons. Sequencing input: memory CD4+ T cells sorted from blood. Receptor source: a man between 18 and 29 years old in good health. Both conserved end residues are part of each CDR3. A D gene is named only where the DNA matches it firmly. For some rows the clone size is stated as once, few or many, or as a class when expanded; others skip it.

j_call,clone_size,d_call,v_call,cdr3_nt,cdr3_aa
TRBJ1-3,.,.,TRBV6-1,TGTGCCAGCAGTGAATCCGACGGGTTCTCTGGAAACACCATATATTTT,CASSESDGFSGNTIYF
TRBJ2-7,.,.,TRBV23-1,TGCGCCAGCAGTCAGGGCAGCGACACTCCCCACGAGCAGTACTTC,CASSQGSDTPHEQYF
TRBJ2-6,few,.,TRBV5-6,TGTGCCAGCAGCTTGGTAACGAGTTCTGGGGCCAACGTCCTGACTTTC,CASSLVTSSGANVLTF
TRBJ2-2,.,TRBD1,TRBV5-1,TGCGCCAGCAGCCCGAGGGACAGGGGTAACACCGGGGAGCTGTTTTTT,CASSPRDRGNTGELFF
TRBJ1-1,.,.,TRBV6-5,TGTGCCAGCAGCCGGGGACGGAAGGAAACTGAAGCTTTCTTT,CASSRGRKETEAFF
TRBJ1-1,once,.,TRBV7-2,TGTGCCAGCAGCCCAACGACCGTGATGAACACTGAAGCTTTCTTT,CASSPTTVMNTEAFF
TRBJ1-1,.,.,TRBV14,TGTGCCAGCAGCCAAGATCGCGGCAGCGAAGCTTTCTTT,CASSQDRGSEAFF
TRBJ2-1,once,.,TRBV5-1,TGCGCCAGCAGCCTACGGACATTAAACGTGAATGAGCAGTTCTTC,CASSLRTLNVNEQFF
TRBJ1-1,.,.,TRBV30,TGTGCCTGGAGTGAAGGGTTGGACACTGAAGCTTTCTTT,CAWSEGLDTEAFF
TRBJ2-5,.,.,TRBV7-2,TGTGCCAGCAGCTTGGGAAGGGAGACCCAGTACTTC,CASSLGRETQYF
TRBJ1-2,.,.,TRBV15,TGTGCCACCAGCAGAACACAAACCAGGGGAGTTAACTATGGCTACACCTTC,CATSRTQTRGVNYGYTF
TRBJ1-4,.,.,TRBV6-1,TGTGCCAGCAGGGGCGGGGGGAATAATGAAAAACTGTTTTTT,CASRGGGNNEKLFF
TRBJ1-2,.,.,TRBV9,TGTGCCAGCAGCACTAGCCCCGACAGCTACTATGGCTACACCTTC,CASSTSPDSYYGYTF
TRBJ1-4,.,.,TRBV7-2,TGTGCCAGCAGCTTAGGACAGCCGAATGAAAAACTGTTTTTT,CASSLGQPNEKLFF
TRBJ2-7,.,TRBD2,TRBV6-5,TGTGCCATCAGTGTCGGGACTAGCAACGAGCAGTACTTC,CAISVGTSNEQYF
TRBJ2-7,.,TRBD2,TRBV7-9,TGTGCCAGCAACAACGATGGTAGCGGGTCCTACGAGCAGTACTTC,CASNNDGSGSYEQYF
TRBJ2-1,.,TRBD2,TRBV10-3,TGTGCCATCAGTGAGTCGGGGGGGGATTGGGATGAGCAGTTCTTC,CAISESGGDWDEQFF
TRBJ2-1,.,TRBD2,TRBV7-9,TGTGCCAGTGTGACTAGCGGGATGCGGAATGAGCAGTTCTTC,CASVTSGMRNEQFF
TRBJ2-1,once,TRBD2,TRBV9,TGTGCCAGCAGCGCCGGGACTAGCGGGGTTCAAGGGTTTGAGCAGTTCTTC,CASSAGTSGVQGFEQFF
TRBJ1-4,.,.,TRBV28,TGTGCCAGCAGGGGATCCGCCGGAAGTCAGGGAGATGAAAAACTGTTTTTT,CASRGSAGSQGDEKLFF
TRBJ2-3,.,.,TRBV9,TGTGCCAGCAGCCTAGAACTTGCCACAGATACGCAGTATTTT,CASSLELATDTQYF
TRBJ1-2,.,.,TRBV28,TGTGCCAGCAGTCCCCTCTACCGAGGAGGCTACACCTTC,CASSPLYRGGYTF
TRBJ2-3,few,.,TRBV30,TGTGCCTGGAGTGTATCCGGGGTAAAAGGCACAGATACGCAGTATTTT,CAWSVSGVKGTDTQYF
TRBJ2-1,.,.,TRBV5-1,TGCGCCAGCAGCTTGGCTGGGGCCGTTTACAATGAGCAGTTCTTC,CASSLAGAVYNEQFF
TRBJ2-3,.,.,TRBV11-2,TGTGCCAGCAGCTTAGGGCCTGAGGGAATCACAGATACGCAGTATTTT,CASSLGPEGITDTQYF
TRBJ2-3,.,TRBD1,TRBV4-3,TGCGCCAGCAGCATTATGGGACAGGGCGTGGATACGCAGTATTTT,CASSIMGQGVDTQYF
TRBJ2-7,few,TRBD1,TRBV6-5,TGTGCCAGCAGTTACCGACAGGGTGGCGAGCAGTACTTC,CASSYRQGGEQYF
TRBJ2-1,.,.,TRBV7-8,TGTGCCAGCACCGGGGTTTATGGTGAGCAGTTCTTC,CASTGVYGEQFF
TRBJ1-2,.,.,TRBV2,TGTGCCAGCAGTGAAAGGCAGGGTAACTATGGCTACACCTTC,CASSERQGNYGYTF
TRBJ2-3,.,TRBD2,TRBV5-4,TGTGCCAGCAGAACCACTAGCGGGAGGGGCGTGGATACGCAGTATTTT,CASRTTSGRGVDTQYF
TRBJ2-1,once,TRBD2,TRBV10-3,TGTGCCATCACCCTGGCTAGCGGGGGGATTACCTACAATGAGCAGTTCTTC,CAITLASGGITYNEQFF
TRBJ2-3,.,.,TRBV12-5,TGTGCTAGTGGCCCTGGCCAGTTCGAAGATACGCAGTATTTT,CASGPGQFEDTQYF
TRBJ1-5,many,.,TRBV5-7,TGTGCCAGCAGCTCCGGCCTGAACTGGGGGCTTAGCAATCAGCCCCAGCATTTT,CASSSGLNWGLSNQPQHF
TRBJ2-5,many,TRBD1,TRBV28,TGTGCCAGCAGTTCCTCGGGACAGCAACAAGAGACCCAGTACTTC,CASSSSGQQQETQYF
TRBJ1-2,.,.,TRBV28,TGTGCCAGCAGAAACCGGGCCCCCAGCTATGGCTACACCTTC,CASRNRAPSYGYTF
TRBJ2-7,once,.,TRBV7-9,TGTGCCAGCAGCTTATTCTCCGGGACCGCCTACGAGCAGTACTTC,CASSLFSGTAYEQYF
TRBJ2-5,.,TRBD2,TRBV7-9,TGTGCCAGCGGGACTAGCGGGGGGGCGCCAGAGACCCAGTACTTC,CASGTSGGAPETQYF
TRBJ2-5,.,.,TRBV5-6,TGTGCCAGCAGCACTTTCGGGGGACACTCCAGGGAGACCCAGTACTTC,CASSTFGGHSRETQYF
TRBJ1-5,.,TRBD1,TRBV5-6,TGTGCCAGCAGCTTTCAGGGGGAGGAGGTCAATCAGCCCCAGCATTTT,CASSFQGEEVNQPQHF
TRBJ2-3,.,.,TRBV6-1,TGTGCCAGCAACGGTGGGAGGACAGATACGCAGTATTTT,CASNGGRTDTQYF
TRBJ1-3,once,.,TRBV6-6,TGTGCCAGCAGTTACCGGGGCTTAGACTCTGGAAACACCATATATTTT,CASSYRGLDSGNTIYF
TRBJ2-7,few,.,TRBV7-2,TGTGCCAGCAGCTTAGTTCTCTACGAGCAGTACTTC,CASSLVLYEQYF
TRBJ1-1,.,TRBD1,TRBV18,TGTGCCAGCTCAGGGGACAGCATGAACACTGAAGCTTTCTTT,CASSGDSMNTEAFF
TRBJ2-3,.,TRBD1,TRBV5-4,TGTGCTGGCCAGTTACAGGGGACAGATACGCAGTATTTT,CAGQLQGTDTQYF
TRBJ2-6,.,.,TRBV6-1,TGTGCCAGCAGGACCGCCTTCTCTGGGGCCAACGTCCTGACTTTC,CASRTAFSGANVLTF
TRBJ2-2,few,.,TRBV6-1,TGTGCCAGCACCCGAGCGGGCGAGGGCGGGGAGCTGTTTTTT,CASTRAGEGGELFF
TRBJ2-6,once,TRBD1,TRBV28,TGTGCCAGCAGTACCCCCAGGGGGTTAGGGGCCAACGTCCTGACTTTC,CASSTPRGLGANVLTF
TRBJ1-2,few,.,TRBV30,TGTGCCTGGAGTGTCGAGAGGGGCTATGGCTACACCTTC,CAWSVERGYGYTF
TRBJ1-2,.,TRBD1,TRBV6-5,TGTGCCAGCAGTTACACAGGGGGTGACTATGGCTACACCTTC,CASSYTGGDYGYTF
TRBJ1-3,.,TRBD1,TRBV4-1,TGCGCCAGCAGCCAAGATTGGACAGGGGGAGGAAACACCATATATTTT,CASSQDWTGGGNTIYF
TRBJ2-3,.,TRBD1,TRBV5-6,TGTGCCAGCGGACCCCGGGACAGGGGATCAGATACGCAGTATTTT,CASGPRDRGSDTQYF
TRBJ1-1,.,.,TRBV7-2,TGTGCCAGCAGCTCAAGCAAGACAGCCACGGACACTGAAGCTTTCTTT,CASSSSKTATDTEAFF
TRBJ1-2,many,.,TRBV27,TGTGCCAGCAGTTTTGCGGGAGGAATCTCGCGCTACACCTTC,CASSFAGGISRYTF